This is a list of T cell receptor beta chains from one sample in a study of blood T cell repertoires in COVID-19. Here immunoSEQ multiplex PCR was the method, and the copy in TCRdb shows in-frame clones only, minus some. The sample has 200,000 to 250,000 clones, 65% to 85% seen once. The sample comprised PBMCs or T cells enriched from blood (not recorded which). The receptors shown here come from an older woman who had recovered from COVID-19. Each CDR3 is given with its conserved first and last residue. The order of the fields is V gene, J gene, CDR3 protein.

TRBV23-1	TRBJ2-1	CASSQATQREHNEQFF
TRBV7-9	TRBJ1-3	CASSTGTGLVSGNTIYF
TRBV25-1	TRBJ2-1	CASRARNEQFF
TRBV6-5	TRBJ2-3	CASTRQITDTQYF
TRBV5-1	TRBJ2-5	CASSINQETQYF
TRBV7-9	TRBJ1-6	CASSLAAGQPNSPLHF
TRBV13	TRBJ2-7	CASSLGRGGSYEQYF
TRBV4-3	TRBJ2-5	CASSQDPAETQYF
TRBV3-1/TRBV3-2	TRBJ2-1	CASSQDRGWGYNEQFF
TRBV13	TRBJ2-7	CASSGGSGAPYEQYF
TRBV2	TRBJ2-1	CANGLDSNNEQFF
TRBV12-2	TRBJ1-1	CASRLVIATGVMITEAFF
TRBV5-4	TRBJ2-5	CASRNRTGETQYF
TRBV9	TRBJ1-2	CASSVEDTFYGYTF
TRBV6-2/TRBV6-3	TRBJ2-1	CASSAVRDRGRNVYNEQFF
TRBV29-1	TRBJ2-7	CSVEDRGGAGYEQYF
TRBV7-2	TRBJ1-5	CASSKNGDRAVQPQHF
TRBV25-1	TRBJ2-7	CASSEGTGIEQYF
TRBV29-1	TRBJ1-1	CSVGQGSTEAFF
TRBV4-3	TRBJ1-1	CASSQDGRGTEAFF
TRBV11-2	TRBJ1-6	CASSSLRGGNSPLHF
TRBV11-2	TRBJ2-7	CASSPVSRTGASMPYEQYF